This TCR beta chain was captured by sequencing in a study of control samples from healthy donors and cancer patients. The CDR3 loop spans 14 amino acids. CDR1 and CDR2 from the germline V gene are LNHDA and SQIVND (reference sequence). V shed 0 bases and J shed 2 bases, with 5 bases lying between them. Libraries were prepared by immunoSEQ multiplex PCR; TCRdb keeps only in-frame clonotypes and omits some of them. The sample holds roughly 160,000 clones, approximately 94% seen once. The sample consisted of PBMCs. The origin of this receptor is a man in his fifties or sixties with colorectal cancer. The chain employs TRBV19 and TRBJ1-5, with D uncertain. In nucleotides, the CDR3 is TGTGCCAGTAGTATAGAGTGGGGCAATCAGCCCCAGCATTTT. It yields the protein CASSIEWGNQPQHF. The full variable domain, its missing parts supplied by reference TRBV19 and TRBJ1-5, is DGGITQSPKYLFRKEGQNVTLSCEQNLNHDAMYWYRQDPGQGLRLIYYSQIVNDFQKGDIAEGYSVSREKKESFPLTVTSAQKNPTAFYLCASSIEWGNQPQHFGDGTRLSIL.